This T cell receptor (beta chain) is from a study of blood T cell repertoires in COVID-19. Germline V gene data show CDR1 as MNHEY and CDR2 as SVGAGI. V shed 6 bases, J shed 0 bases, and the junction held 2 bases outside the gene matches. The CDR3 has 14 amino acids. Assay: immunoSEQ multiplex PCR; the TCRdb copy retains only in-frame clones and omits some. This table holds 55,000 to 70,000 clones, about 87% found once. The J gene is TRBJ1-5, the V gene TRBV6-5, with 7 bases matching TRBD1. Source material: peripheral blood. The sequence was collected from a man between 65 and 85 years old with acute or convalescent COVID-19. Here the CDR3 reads CASREGASNQPQHF. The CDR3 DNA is TGTGCCAGCAGGGAGGGGGCTAGCAATCAGCCCCAGCATTTT.